The 15 T cell receptor beta chains in this list originate from one sample, sequenced in a study of blood T cells in healthy people across ages. Primers used in a second PCR of about 6 to 11 cycles were a sample-barcoded 5' primer and a J-beta primer mix. TCRdb independently ran MiXCR on the 5' RACE reads; one entry per CDR3 protein. The sample includes 850,000 or so distinct CDR3 sequences, around 28% of them seen just once. The sample taken for sequencing was blood. The receptor source for this set is an elderly woman in good health.

For this clonotype: With a much larger clone just one base away, this may be a read error. The chain has TRBV20-1 and TRBJ2-1; 12 bases agree with TRBD2. CDR1 DFQATT and CDR2 SNEGSKA come from the germline V gene (reference sequence). This CDR3 contains 15 residues. V trimming: 6 bases; J trimming: 15 bases; junction bases outside the gene matches: 18. CDR3 in DNA: TGCAGTGCCGTCGGGCTAGCGGGGGGGATCGTCGGAGGGTTCTTC. Its translation is CSAVGLAGGIVGGFF.

The table lists this clonotype with many counts. This chain connects TRBV12-3 or TRBV12-4 to TRBJ2-5; 9 bases are a match to TRBD2. CDR3 size: 16 residues. The J segment lost 1 base and the V segment lost 5 bases, leaving 8 bases of the junction unmatched. In DNA, the CDR3 is TGTGCCAGCAGTCGGCGGGGGGGCCTACTCCAAGAGACCCAGTACTTC. It codes for CASSRRGGLLQETQYF.

V is TRBV2 and J is TRBJ1-5; tentatively, D is TRBD1 (5 bases). The CDR3 contains 14 residues. The ends were cut back, 6 bases at V and 6 bases at J, with 15 bases in the middle. Germline V gene lookup returns CDR1 SNHLY and CDR2 FYNNEI. CDR3 amino acids: CASRVTESPQPQHF. The CDR3 bases are TGTGCCAGCAGGGTGACAGAGAGCCCTCAGCCCCAGCATTTT.

CDR3 in DNA: TGCGCCAGCAGCTTGGACATCAGCCACTACGAGCAGTACTTC. This encodes CASSLDISHYEQYF. The chain has TRBV5-1 and TRBJ2-7; D remains unclear. The length of the CDR3 is 14 residues. V gave up 0 bases and J gave up 3 bases, with 10 bases separating them. The germline gives CDR1 SGHRS, CDR2 YFSETQ.

In this sample, this clonotype turned up many times. V gene TRBV6-2 or TRBV6-3 combines with J gene TRBJ2-7; 7 nucleotides align to TRBD2. This CDR3 comprises 14 residues. The germline gives CDR1 MNHEY, CDR2 SVGEGT. Trimming cost V 7 bases and J 0 bases; bases outside gene matches: 6. The CDR3: CASTLGLVSYEQYF. The CDR3 DNA reads as TGTGCCAGCACCTTAGGACTAGTCTCCTACGAGCAGTACTTC.

This clonotype was counted many times. The V call is TRBV2, the J call TRBJ2-3; 8 nucleotides align to TRBD1. Germline CDR1 SNHLY, CDR2 FYNNEI. This CDR3 is 15 amino acids long. Trimming cost V 5 bases and J 0 bases; bases outside gene matches: 4. For the CDR3, the DNA is TGTGCCAGCAGTATCACAGGGGGTAGCACAGATACGCAGTATTTT. It specifies CASSITGGSTDTQYF.

A word on this clonotype: A junction end diverges from the germline sequence, so it may reflect a read error. V usage is TRBV12-3 or TRBV12-4 and J usage is TRBJ2-3; D gene uncertain. The CDR3 consists of 14 residues. CDR3 coding DNA: TGTGCCAGCAGTTCCAGGACCAGCGCAGATGCGCAGTATTTT. Its protein is CASSSRTSADAQYF.

This clonotype came up many times. The V gene is TRBV12-3 or TRBV12-4, the J gene TRBJ2-1; D is possibly TRBD1 (6 bases). V was cut by 5 bases and J by 2 bases, with 22 bases left in between. This CDR3 has 18 residues. CDR3: CASSPGASTGRTYNEQFF. The CDR3 bases are TGTGCCAGCAGTCCCGGAGCCTCGACAGGACGGACCTACAATGAGCAGTTCTTC.

This clonotype was found many times. This CDR3 reads CSATSGLPFYEQYF. The CDR3 DNA reads TGCAGTGCTACGTCGGGACTACCTTTCTACGAGCAGTACTTC. The chain has TRBV20-1 and TRBJ2-7; TRBD2 aligns across 7 bases. Germline assignment: CDR1 DFQATT and CDR2 SNEGSKA (reference sequence). The CDR3 is 14 amino acids. V gave up 4 bases and J gave up 3 bases; unmatched junction bases: 9.

This clonotype was observed at least ten times. This chain links TRBV20-1 with TRBJ1-1, with D possibly TRBD1 on 5 matching bases. This CDR3 has 12 amino acids. Trimming took 3 bases from V and 5 from J, leaving 10 bases between them. The germline CDR1 and CDR2 sequences are DFQATT and SNEGSKA (reference sequence). The CDR3 reads CSASLGGTEAFF. The CDR3 nucleotides read TGCAGTGCTAGTTTGGGGGGTACTGAAGCTTTCTTT.

Regarding this clonotype: This may stem from a read error, because a much larger clone lies one nucleotide away. The V and J genes are TRBV4-3 and TRBJ2-3; 7 bases match TRBD2. The CDR3 has 17 residues. Germline loops: CDR1 LGHNA, CDR2 YSLEER. The V gene end was trimmed by 3 bases and the J gene end by 6 bases; junction bases not matched to a gene: 15. The CDR3 nucleotides read TGCGCCAGCAGCCAGCACTTACGAGCGGGGATGGCGGATACGCAGTATTTT. Protein: CASSQHLRAGMADTQYF.

In this sample, this clonotype turned up many times. The chain combines TRBV6-5 with TRBJ2-5; D may be TRBD1 (5 bases). V gave up 0 bases and J gave up 1 base, with 9 bases separating them. This CDR3 contains 15 residues. Germline V gene sequence: CDR1 MNHEY, CDR2 SVGAGI. The DNA for the CDR3 is TGTGCCAGCAGTTACTCGAGGACACTCCAAGAGACCCAGTACTTC. Encoded protein: CASSYSRTLQETQYF.

The chain joins TRBV20-1 to TRBJ2-7, with D possibly being TRBD2 (5 bases). This CDR3 region has 14 residues. V was pared by 6 bases and J by 0 bases, with 15 bases between. CDR1 and CDR2 (germline): DFQATT, SNEGSKA (reference sequence). CDR3 sequence (DNA): TGCAGTGCATCCGTCCCGGGGAGCTCCTACGAGCAGTACTTC. It translates to CSASVPGSSYEQYF.

Note on this clonotype: A much larger clone differs from this one at a single base, so this may be a read error. V gene TRBV28 combines with J gene TRBJ1-2; no clear D gene. This CDR3 spans 13 amino acids. Germline CDR1 and CDR2: MDHEN and SYDVKM. V lost 6 bases and J 4 bases, leaving 12 bases between the germline ends. DNA of the CDR3: TGTGCCAGCAGGTCTGAGGTGCGCTATGGCTACACCTTC. It is translated as CASRSEVRYGYTF.

The table lists this clonotype with a few counts. V gene TRBV4-3 combines with J gene TRBJ2-3, with 11 bases aligning to TRBD2. The germline V gene has CDR1 LGHNA and CDR2 YSLEER. The trim removed 6 bases at V and 0 bases at J, leaving 8 bases unmatched. CDR3 length equals 17 residues. The CDR3 DNA follows: TGCGCCAGCAGTAGCGGGGGGGCCAGTTTTAGCACAGATACGCAGTATTTT. Translated: CASSSGGASFSTDTQYF.